Sample share makes the clone carrying this TCR beta chain medium-sized. This entry comes from a study of tumour-infiltrating T cells in Burkitt lymphoma. Study-level background: Productive clonality predicted overall and progression-free survival.

Data came from immunoSEQ multiplex PCR; TCRdb stores just in-frame clones and leaves some out. The sample has thousands of clones; roughly 58% are singletons. The receptor was derived from a human donor with diffuse large B-cell lymphoma. Sequencing was performed on tumor tissue.

The CDR3 DNA reads TGTGCCAGCAGTTTAGGTCAGCGGAACACCATATATTTT. It codes for CASSLGQRNTIYF. V is TRBV6-5 and J is TRBJ1-3; D gene ambiguous. CDR3 length: 13 amino acids. The germline V and J ends were trimmed by 4 bases and 7 bases, with 11 bases remaining between them. The germline V gene encodes CDR1 MNHEY and CDR2 SVGAGI.